The source of this T cell receptor beta chain is a study of blood T cells in healthy people across ages. With 6 bases clipped from V and 0 bases from J, the junction kept 19 bases outside the gene matches. In germline, CDR1 is MNHEY, CDR2 SMNVEV (reference sequence). The CDR3 loop spans 20 amino acids. It was with a sample-barcoded 5' primer and a J-beta primer mix that a second PCR of roughly 6 to 12 cycles was run. TCRdb fed the 5' RACE reads into MiXCR, producing one record per CDR3 protein. Of over 500,000 distinct CDR3 sequences detected, about 26% appear once; the ten largest clones hold 3% to 4%. This sample was also put to use in a study of T cells of mothers and their children.

The source is a boy aged 2 to 10 in good health. The gene calls are TRBV27 and TRBJ2-2; 7 bases fit TRBD1. Sequencing was carried out using blood. The CDR3 coding sequence is TGTGCCAGCAGCCCCCTACGAACACGAAGACAGGGATCGAACACCGGGGAGCTGTTTTTT. It yields the protein CASSPLRTRRQGSNTGELFF.